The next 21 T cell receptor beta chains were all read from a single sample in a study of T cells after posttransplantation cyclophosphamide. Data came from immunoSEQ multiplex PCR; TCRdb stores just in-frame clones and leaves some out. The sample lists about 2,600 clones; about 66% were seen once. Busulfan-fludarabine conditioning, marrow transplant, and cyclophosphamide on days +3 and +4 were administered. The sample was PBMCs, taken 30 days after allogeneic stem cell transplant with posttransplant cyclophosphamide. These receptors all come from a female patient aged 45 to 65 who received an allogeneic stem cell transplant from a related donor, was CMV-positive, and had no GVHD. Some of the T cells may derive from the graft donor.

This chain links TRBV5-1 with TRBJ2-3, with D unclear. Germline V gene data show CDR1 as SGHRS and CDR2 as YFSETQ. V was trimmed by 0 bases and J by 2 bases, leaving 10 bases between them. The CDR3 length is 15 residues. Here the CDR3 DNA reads TGCGCCAGCAGCTTGGTTACACCCCCCACAGATACGCAGTATTTT. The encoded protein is CASSLVTPPTDTQYF.

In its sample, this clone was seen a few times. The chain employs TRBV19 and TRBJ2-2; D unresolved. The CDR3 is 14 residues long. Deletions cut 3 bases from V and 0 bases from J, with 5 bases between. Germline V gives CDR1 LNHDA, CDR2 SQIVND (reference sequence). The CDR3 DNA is TGTGCCAGTAGTATTCAGGCGAACACCGGGGAGCTGTTTTTT. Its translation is CASSIQANTGELFF.

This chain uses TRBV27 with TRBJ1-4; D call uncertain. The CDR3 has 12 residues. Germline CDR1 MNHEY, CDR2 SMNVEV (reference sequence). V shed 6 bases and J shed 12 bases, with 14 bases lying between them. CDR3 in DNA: TGTGCCAGCAGCCCCCAAGGAGTAGAACTGTTTTTT. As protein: CASSPQGVELFF.

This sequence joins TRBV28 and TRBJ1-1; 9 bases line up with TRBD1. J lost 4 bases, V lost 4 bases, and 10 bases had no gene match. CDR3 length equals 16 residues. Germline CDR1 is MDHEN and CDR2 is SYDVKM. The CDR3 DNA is TGTGCCAGCAGTTCACCCTCCCCGACAGGGGGCACTGAAGCTTTCTTT. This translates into CASSSPSPTGGTEAFF.

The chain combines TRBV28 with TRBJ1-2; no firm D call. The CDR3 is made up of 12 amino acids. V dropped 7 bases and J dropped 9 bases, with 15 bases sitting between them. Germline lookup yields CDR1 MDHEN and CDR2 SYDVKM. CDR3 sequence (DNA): TGTGCCAGCAACGATATCGGTCTCCGCTACACCTTC. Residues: CASNDIGLRYTF.

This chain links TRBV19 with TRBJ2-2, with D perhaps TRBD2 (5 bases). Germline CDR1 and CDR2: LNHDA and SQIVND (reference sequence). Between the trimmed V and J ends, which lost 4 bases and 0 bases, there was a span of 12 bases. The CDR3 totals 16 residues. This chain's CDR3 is CASSTSGLPNTGELFF. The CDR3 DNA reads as TGTGCCAGTAGTACCTCCGGACTCCCGAACACCGGGGAGCTGTTTTTT.

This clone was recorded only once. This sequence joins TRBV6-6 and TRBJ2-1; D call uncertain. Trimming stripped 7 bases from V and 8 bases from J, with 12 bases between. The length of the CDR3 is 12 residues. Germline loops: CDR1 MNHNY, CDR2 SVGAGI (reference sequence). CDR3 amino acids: CASNEAADEQFF. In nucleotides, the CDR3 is TGTGCCAGCAATGAGGCTGCGGATGAGCAGTTCTTC.

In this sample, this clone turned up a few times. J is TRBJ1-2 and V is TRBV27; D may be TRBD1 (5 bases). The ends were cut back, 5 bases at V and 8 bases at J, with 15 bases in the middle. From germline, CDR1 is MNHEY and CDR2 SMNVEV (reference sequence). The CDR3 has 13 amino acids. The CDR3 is CASSMPGMEGYTF. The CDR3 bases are TGTGCCAGCAGTATGCCAGGGATGGAGGGCTACACCTTC.

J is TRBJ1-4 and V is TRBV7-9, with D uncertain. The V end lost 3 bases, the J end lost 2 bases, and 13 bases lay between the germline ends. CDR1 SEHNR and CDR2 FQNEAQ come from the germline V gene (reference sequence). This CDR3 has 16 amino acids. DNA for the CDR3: TGTGCCAGCAGCTTCGAGACACAGAATACTAATGAAAAACTGTTTTTT. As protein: CASSFETQNTNEKLFF.

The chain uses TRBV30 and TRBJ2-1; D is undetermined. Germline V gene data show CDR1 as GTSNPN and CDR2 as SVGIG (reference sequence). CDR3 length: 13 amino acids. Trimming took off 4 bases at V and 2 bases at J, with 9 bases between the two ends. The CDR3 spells CAWTPTTYNEQFF. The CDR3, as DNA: TGTGCCTGGACACCCACTACCTACAATGAGCAGTTCTTC.

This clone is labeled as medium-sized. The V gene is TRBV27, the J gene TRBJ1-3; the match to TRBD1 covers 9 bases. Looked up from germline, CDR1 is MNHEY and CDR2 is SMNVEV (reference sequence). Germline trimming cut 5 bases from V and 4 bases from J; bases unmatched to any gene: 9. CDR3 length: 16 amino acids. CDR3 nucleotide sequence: TGTGCCAGCAGTCCCACCATGACAGGGGGAGGAAACACCATATATTTT. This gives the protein CASSPTMTGGGNTIYF.

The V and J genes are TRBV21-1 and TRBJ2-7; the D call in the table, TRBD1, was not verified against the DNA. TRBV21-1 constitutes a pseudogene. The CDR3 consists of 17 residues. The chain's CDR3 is CASSTSRRTEAPYEQYF. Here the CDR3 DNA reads TGTGCCAGCAGCACCTCAAGACGGACAGAAGCACCCTACGAGCAGTACTTC.

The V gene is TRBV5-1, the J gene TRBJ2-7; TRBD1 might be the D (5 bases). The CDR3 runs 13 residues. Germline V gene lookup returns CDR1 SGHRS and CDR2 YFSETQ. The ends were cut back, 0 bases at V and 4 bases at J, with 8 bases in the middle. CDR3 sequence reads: CASSLEGEYEQYF. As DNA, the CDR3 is TGCGCCAGCAGCTTGGAAGGGGAATACGAGCAGTACTTC.

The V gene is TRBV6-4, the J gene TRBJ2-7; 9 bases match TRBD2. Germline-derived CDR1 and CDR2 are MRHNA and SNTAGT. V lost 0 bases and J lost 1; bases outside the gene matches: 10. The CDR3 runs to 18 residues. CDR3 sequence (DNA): TGTGCCAGCAGTGACTCGCTTATCGGACTAGCGATTTCCTACGAGCAGTACTTC. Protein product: CASSDSLIGLAISYEQYF.

The chain's CDR3 is CASSEAGNYGYTF. As DNA, the CDR3 is TGTGCCAGCAGTGAGGCAGGGAACTATGGCTACACCTTC. The chain carries TRBV6-1 and TRBJ1-2; D might be TRBD1 (5 bases). From germline, CDR1 is MNHNS and CDR2 SASEGT. This CDR3 is built from 13 residues. V dropped 3 bases and J dropped 2 bases, with 7 bases sitting between them.

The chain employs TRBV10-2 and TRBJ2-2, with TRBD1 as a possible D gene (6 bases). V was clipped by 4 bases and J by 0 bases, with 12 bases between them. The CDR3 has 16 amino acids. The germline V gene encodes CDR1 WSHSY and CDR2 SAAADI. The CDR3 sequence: CASSVAGASNTGELFF. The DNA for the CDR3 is TGCGCCAGCAGTGTTGCAGGGGCTTCGAACACCGGGGAGCTGTTTTTT.

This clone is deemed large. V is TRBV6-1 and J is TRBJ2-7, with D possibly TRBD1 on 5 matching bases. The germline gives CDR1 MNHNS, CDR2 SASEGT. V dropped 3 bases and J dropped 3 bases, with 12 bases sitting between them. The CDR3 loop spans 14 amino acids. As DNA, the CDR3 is TGTGCCAGCAGTGATACAGCCCAGGGCTACGAGCAGTACTTC. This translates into CASSDTAQGYEQYF.

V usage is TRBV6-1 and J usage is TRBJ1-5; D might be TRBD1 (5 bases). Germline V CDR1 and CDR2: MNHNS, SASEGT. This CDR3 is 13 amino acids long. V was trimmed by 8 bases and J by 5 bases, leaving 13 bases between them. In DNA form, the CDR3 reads TGTGCCAGCTATAACGCGGGGGATCAGCCCCAGCATTTT. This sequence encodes CASYNAGDQPQHF.

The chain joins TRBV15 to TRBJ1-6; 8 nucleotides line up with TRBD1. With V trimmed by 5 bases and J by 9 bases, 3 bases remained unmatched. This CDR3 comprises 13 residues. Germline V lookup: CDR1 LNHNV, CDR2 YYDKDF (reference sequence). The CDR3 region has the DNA TGTGCCACCAGCCTTACAGGGGGTTCACCCCTCCACTTT. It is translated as CATSLTGGSPLHF.

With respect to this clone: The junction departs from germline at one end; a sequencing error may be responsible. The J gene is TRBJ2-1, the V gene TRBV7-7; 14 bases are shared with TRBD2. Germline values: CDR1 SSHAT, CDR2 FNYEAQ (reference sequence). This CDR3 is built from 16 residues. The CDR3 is CASSPPGLAGVHEQFF. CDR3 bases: TGTGCTAGCAGTCCGCCGGGACTAGCGGGAGTCCATGAGCAGTTCTTC.

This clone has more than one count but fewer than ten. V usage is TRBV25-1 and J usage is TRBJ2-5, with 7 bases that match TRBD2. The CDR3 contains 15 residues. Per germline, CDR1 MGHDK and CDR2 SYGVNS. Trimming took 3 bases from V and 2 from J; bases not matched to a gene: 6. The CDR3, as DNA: TGTGCCAGCAGTGAGGGGGGGAACCCGCAAGAGACCCAGTACTTC. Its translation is CASSEGGNPQETQYF.